These 20 T cell receptor beta chains were all obtained from the same sample, sequenced in a study of stem cell transplantation in POMP-related autoinflammatory disease. Produced via immunoSEQ multiplex PCR; TCRdb's table is partial and in-frame only. The sample yields approximately 65,000 clones, just over 90% seen once. Sequenced material: CD4+ T cells from PBMCs, taken after stem cell transplantation. The receptors shown here come from a human patient with POMP-related autoinflammation and immune dysregulation (PRAID). Certain T cells may be donor cells from the graft.

This chain links TRBV7-2 with TRBJ2-1, with a possible D match to TRBD1 (6 bases). V lost 5 bases to trimming and J lost 2 bases, with 16 bases between them. Looked up from germline, CDR1 is SGHTA and CDR2 is FQGNSA. The CDR3 has 16 amino acids. CDR3 DNA sequence: TGTGCCAGCAGCCTAAGAGGCAGGGGCGCCTACAATGAGCAGTTCTTC. Encoded protein: CASSLRGRGAYNEQFF.

This chain links TRBV18 with TRBJ2-3; D unresolved. Trimming removed 0 bases from V and 1 base from J, with 8 bases in between. Germline V gene sequence: CDR1 KGHSH, CDR2 LQKENI. The CDR3 length is 15 residues. Here the CDR3 reads CASSPPPGGTDTQYF. CDR3 in DNA: TGTGCCAGCTCACCACCCCCAGGAGGCACAGATACGCAGTATTTT. Using reference TRBV18 and TRBJ2-3 for the parts outside the CDR3, the full variable domain is NAGVMQNPRHLVRRRGQEARLRCSPMKGHSHVYWYRQLPEEGLKFMVYLQKENIIDESGMPKERFSAEFPKEGPSILRIQQVVRGDSAAYFCASSPPPGGTDTQYFGPGTRLTVL.

The chain has TRBV6-5 and TRBJ2-1; 7 nucleotides align to TRBD2. This CDR3 has 13 residues. Germline loops: CDR1 MNHEY, CDR2 SVGAGI. This chain's CDR3 is CGTNGGNYNEQFF. DNA for the CDR3: TGTGGGACAAACGGGGGGAACTACAATGAGCAGTTCTTC.

The J gene is TRBJ1-6, the V gene TRBV6-5, with D unclear. CDR1 is MNHEY and CDR2 is SVGAGI in the germline V gene. With 2 bases removed from V and 4 bases from J, the gap between germline ends came to 6 bases. The CDR3 contains 14 residues. Written as DNA, the CDR3 is TGTGCCAGCAGTTACGTAGTATATAATTCACCCCTCCACTTT. Residues: CASSYVVYNSPLHF.

J is TRBJ1-5 and V is TRBV6-5, with a possible D match to TRBD1 (5 bases). Per germline, CDR1 MNHEY and CDR2 SVGAGI. V was shortened by 6 bases and J by 0 bases, with 12 bases between the two germline ends. The CDR3 length is 15 residues. The CDR3: CASRRQSNSNQPQHF. The CDR3 bases are TGTGCCAGCAGACGACAGTCTAATAGCAATCAGCCCCAGCATTTT.

The CDR3 is CASSPRLVQTDTQYF. The DNA for the CDR3 is TGTGCCAGCAGCCCCCGACTAGTTCAAACAGATACGCAGTATTTT. The V gene is TRBV7-6, the J gene TRBJ2-3; TRBD2 is a possible D gene (6 bases). This CDR3 comprises 15 residues. Germline-derived CDR1 and CDR2 are SGHVS and FNYEAQ. Trimming removed 5 bases from V and 3 bases from J, with 15 bases in between. Full variable domain (rest looked up from reference TRBV7-6 and TRBJ2-3): GAGVSQSPRYKVTKRGQDVALRCDPISGHVSLYWYRQALGQGPEFLTYFNYEAQQDKSGLPNDRFSAERPEGSISTLTIQRTEQRDSAMYRCASSPRLVQTDTQYFGPGTRLTVL.

The genes are TRBV7-8 and TRBJ2-7; 8 bases align to TRBD1. The germline V gene encodes CDR1 SGHVS and CDR2 FQNEAQ. Unmatched junction bases numbered 10, after V lost 5 bases and J lost 1 base. This CDR3 comprises 16 residues. CDR3 protein: CASSPKDREASYEQYV. For the CDR3, the DNA is TGTGCCAGCAGCCCCAAGGACAGGGAAGCATCCTACGAGCAGTACGTC.

V usage is TRBV9 and J usage is TRBJ1-2; perhaps TRBD1 as D (6 bases). Trimming left V 4 bases short and J 2 bases short, with 18 bases between. CDR1 and CDR2 (germline): SGDLS, YYNGEE. There are 16 residues in the CDR3. CDR3 protein: CASSPHPLGTNYGYTF. Written as DNA, the CDR3 is TGTGCCAGCAGCCCACACCCCCTGGGGACAAACTATGGCTACACCTTC.

The V and J genes are TRBV28 and TRBJ2-3; D is uncertain. V lost 1 base, J lost 2 bases, and 7 bases lay in between. Looked up from germline, CDR1 is MDHEN and CDR2 is SYDVKM. This CDR3 contains 14 residues. The CDR3, as DNA: TGTGCCAGCAGTTTATCTGGTCCCACAGATACGCAGTATTTT. It yields the protein CASSLSGPTDTQYF.

The chain employs TRBV5-1 and TRBJ1-2; TRBD1 might be the D (6 bases). Trimming pared 0 bases from V and 8 bases from J, leaving 14 bases between. Germline CDR1 SGHRS, CDR2 YFSETQ. This CDR3 region has 14 residues. CDR3: CASSLGGADWGYTF. The CDR3 bases are TGCGCCAGCAGCTTGGGGGGGGCCGATTGGGGCTACACCTTC.

The V call is TRBV28, the J call TRBJ2-7; 12 nucleotides align to TRBD2. The germline gives CDR1 MDHEN, CDR2 SYDVKM. The CDR3 is 17 residues long. The J segment lost 2 bases and the V segment lost 5 bases, leaving 10 bases of the junction unmatched. As DNA, the CDR3 is TGTGCCAGCAGTGCCCCCTCACTAGCGGGAGGAACCTACGAGCAGTACTTC. Encoded protein: CASSAPSLAGGTYEQYF.

The chain links TRBV7-6 to TRBJ1-6; 8 bases align to TRBD1. In germline, CDR1 is SGHVS, CDR2 FNYEAQ. The CDR3 has 15 residues. The trim removed 1 base at V and 9 bases at J, leaving 5 bases unmatched. CDR3 nucleotide sequence: TGTGCCAGCAGCTTAGGGACAGGGCTGAGTTCACCCCTCCACTTT. This sequence encodes CASSLGTGLSSPLHF.

This chain links TRBV3-1 (or the pseudogene TRBV3-2) with TRBJ2-4; D is unresolved. Germline V gives CDR1 LGHDT, CDR2 YNNKEL (reference sequence). The CDR3 extends over 15 amino acids. Trimming left V 0 bases short and J 0 bases short, with 6 bases between. The CDR3 coding sequence is TGTGCCAGCAGCCAAGACCATTTAGCCAAAAACATTCAGTACTTC. It yields the protein CASSQDHLAKNIQYF.

V usage is TRBV3-1 (or the pseudogene TRBV3-2) and J usage is TRBJ2-5; D may correspond to TRBD1 or TRBD2 (6 bases each). CDR1 LGHDT and CDR2 YNNKEL come from the germline V gene (reference sequence). The CDR3 length is 16 residues. V was pared by 0 bases and J by 5 bases, with 16 bases between. DNA of the CDR3: TGTGCCAGCAGCCAAGACGGCGGGACTCAGGGGGAGACCCAGTACTTC. Translated, it gives CASSQDGGTQGETQYF.

V is TRBV9 and J is TRBJ2-1, with 7 bases identical to TRBD2. The CDR3 has 15 residues. CDR1 and CDR2 (germline): SGDLS, YYNGEE. The ends lost 1 base at V and 8 bases at J; junction bases unmatched: 9. The CDR3 nucleotides are TGTGCCAGCAGCGTAACTAGCGCCAGTATATATGAGCAGTTCTTC. Translated: CASSVTSASIYEQFF.

The V call is TRBV5-5, the J call TRBJ2-7; D remains unclear. CDR1 SGHKS and CDR2 YYEKEE come from the germline V gene (reference sequence). V was trimmed by 3 bases and J by 2 bases, leaving 12 bases between them. This CDR3 is built from 14 residues. The CDR3 region has the DNA TGTGCCAGCAGCTCTGGACGCCTCACCTACGAGCAGTACGTC. This sequence encodes CASSSGRLTYEQYV.

This rearrangement joins TRBV6-4 to TRBJ2-3; possible D gene TRBD2, 5 bases. V dropped 6 bases and J dropped 2 bases, with 15 bases sitting between them. The germline V gene encodes CDR1 MRHNA and CDR2 SNTAGT. The CDR3 covers 15 residues. Written as DNA, the CDR3 is TGTGCCAGCAGCCCTGGGCGAGGGCTCACAGATACGCAGTATTTT. Translated: CASSPGRGLTDTQYF.

A note on this clone: Mismatch with germline at one junction end may stem from a read error. The chain is built from TRBV6-5 and TRBJ2-4; no clear D gene. This CDR3 has 16 amino acids. Germline-derived CDR1 and CDR2 are MNHEY and SVGAGI. The CDR3 nucleotides read TGTGCCAGCAGCTACTCCCCCCTAGGGGCCAAAAACATTCAGTACTTC. Amino acids: CASSYSPLGAKNIQYF.

The rearrangement links TRBV28 to TRBJ1-3, with no clear D. This CDR3 has 14 residues. CDR1 and CDR2 (germline): MDHEN, SYDVKM. V lost 6 bases and J lost 8, with 17 bases in between. The CDR3 nucleotides read TGTGCCAGCAGCGACGGTACCCTTCGCGACACCATATATTTT. As protein: CASSDGTLRDTIYF.

This rearrangement joins TRBV5-1 to TRBJ1-4; TRBD1 agrees at 8 bases. V dropped 4 bases and J dropped 4; count of bases not matched to a gene: 9. CDR1 SGHRS and CDR2 YFSETQ come from the germline V gene. This CDR3 is 16 amino acids long. The CDR3 loop reads CASSQTTGANNEKLFF. The CDR3 bases are TGCGCCAGCAGCCAGACGACAGGGGCCAATAATGAAAAACTGTTTTTT.